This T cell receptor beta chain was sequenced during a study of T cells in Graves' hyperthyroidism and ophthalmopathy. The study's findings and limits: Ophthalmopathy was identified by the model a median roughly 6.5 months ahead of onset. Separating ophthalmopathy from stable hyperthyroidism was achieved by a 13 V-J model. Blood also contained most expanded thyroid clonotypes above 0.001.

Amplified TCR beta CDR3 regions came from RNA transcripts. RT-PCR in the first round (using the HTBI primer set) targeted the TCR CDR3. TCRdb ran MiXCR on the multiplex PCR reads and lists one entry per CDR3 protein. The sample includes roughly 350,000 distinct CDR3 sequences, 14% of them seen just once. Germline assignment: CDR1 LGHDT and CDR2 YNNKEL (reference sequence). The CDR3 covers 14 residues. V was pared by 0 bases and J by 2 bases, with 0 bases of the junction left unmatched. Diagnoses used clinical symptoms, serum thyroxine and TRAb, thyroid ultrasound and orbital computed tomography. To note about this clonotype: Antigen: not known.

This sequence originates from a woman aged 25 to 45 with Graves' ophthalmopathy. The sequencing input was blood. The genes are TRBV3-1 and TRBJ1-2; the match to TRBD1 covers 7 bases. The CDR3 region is CASSQEGQNYGYTF. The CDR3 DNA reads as TGTGCCAGCAGCCAAGAGGGACAGAACTATGGCTACACCTTC. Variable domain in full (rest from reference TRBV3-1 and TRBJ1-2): DTAVSQTPKYLVTQMGNDKSIKCEQNLGHDTMYWYKQDSKKFLKIMFSYNNKELIINETVPNRFSPKSPDKAHLNLHINSLELGDSAVYFCASSQEGQNYGYTFGSGTRLTVV.